Reported below is one TCR beta chain. No antigen is known for it. The CDR3 consists of 15 residues. CDR1 and CDR2 (germline): SNHLY, FYNNEI. With 7 bases clipped from V and 2 bases from J, the junction kept 7 bases outside the gene matches. The data stem from a study of cytomegalovirus exposure and HLA in healthy donors. Overall study results and limits: TCR beta sequences reportedly predicted most subjects' HLA-A and HLA-B alleles accurately.

Vbeta (60) and Jbeta (13) primers were used in the PCR. Assay: immunoSEQ multiplex PCR; the TCRdb copy retains only in-frame clones and omits some. This table holds 200,000 or so clones, around 73% found once. Sequenced material: PBMCs. The receptor comes from a male donor in good health and CMV-seronegative. The V gene is TRBV2, the J gene TRBJ2-7; 11 positions match TRBD1. In DNA, the CDR3 is TGTGCCAGCACCGAGGGACAGGGGGTCCCCTACGAGCAGTACTTC. Its translation: CASTEGQGVPYEQYF. Together with reference TRBV2 and TRBJ2-7, the CDR3 gives the full variable domain: EPEVTQTPSHQVTQMGQEVILRCVPISNHLYFYWYRQILGQKVEFLVSFYNNEISEKSEIFDDQFSVERPDGSNFTLKIRSTKLEDSAMYFCASTEGQGVPYEQYFGPGTRLTVT.